This T cell receptor beta chain came from a study of shared clonotypes between healthy human individuals. CDR3 length equals 13 residues. Germline V CDR1 and CDR2: MDHEN, SYDVKM. V lost 2 bases to trimming and J lost 4 bases, with 8 bases between them. Authors' analysis steps: ImmunoSEQ gave junction-only sequences without quality scores, so filtering differed. Only in-frame clones appear in the TCRdb table, and some are missing; sequencing was by immunoSEQ multiplex PCR. V, J and clone size derive from that table, while D and trimming were established from the DNA sequence. The sample yields about 700,000 clones, 90% to 95% seen once. Naive CD8 isolation took CD45RO-negative cells positively selected for CCR7 and excluded terminally differentiated effector memory CD45RA+ cells.

Sequences were obtained from naive CD8+ T cells sorted from blood. The TCR sequence derives from a young man in good health. The V call is TRBV28, the J call TRBJ1-2; no clear D gene. Here the CDR3 DNA reads TGTGCCAGCAGTTTACAAGGCGGCTATGGCTACACCTTC. Its translation: CASSLQGGYGYTF.